The clone carrying this T cell receptor (beta chain) was counted a single time. Its antigen is not known. PCR was performed using 60 Vbeta and 13 Jbeta primers. Sequenced by immunoSEQ multiplex PCR; TCRdb stores in-frame clones only, minus some. Of some 89,000 clones in the sample, around 73% were seen once. The entry originates in a study of cytomegalovirus exposure and HLA in healthy donors. V lost 1 base to trimming and J lost 6 bases, with 6 bases between them. The CDR3 contains 12 residues. Germline V gene data show CDR1 as SGHRS and CDR2 as YFSETQ. Nominal health characterized the donors when sampled, though unrecorded immune exposures were likely. Whole-study results and caveats: It has been reported that TCR beta sequences accurately predicted the HLA-A and HLA-B alleles of most subjects. Productive status was seen about 87% or about 30% of the time for most TCR beta V segments in an earlier analysis.

The TCR was taken from a woman in her thirties or forties in good health and CMV-seropositive. The V call is TRBV5-1, the J call TRBJ2-3; D is uncertain. Sample: PBMCs. The CDR3 nucleotides are TGCGCCAGCAGCTTGCCCGGGGATACGCAGTATTTT. Encoded protein: CASSLPGDTQYF.